Below are 30 T cell receptor beta chains sequenced from a single sample in a study of T cell responses to AZD1222 COVID-19 vaccine. TCRdb keeps only in-frame clones here, not all; method: immunoSEQ multiplex PCR. The sample has around 96,000 clones; 75% to 95% are singletons. The sequencing here drew on peripheral blood, taken 28 days after the second AZD1222 dose. These receptor sequences come from an adult who received the AZD1222 COVID-19 vaccine.

The chain has TRBV5-1 and TRBJ2-1; tentatively, D is TRBD1 (5 bases). Germline V gives CDR1 SGHRS, CDR2 YFSETQ. The ends were cut back, 0 bases at V and 12 bases at J, with 10 bases in the middle. This CDR3 region has 12 residues. This chain's CDR3 is CASSLGRRGQFF. The CDR3 nucleotides are TGCGCCAGCAGCTTGGGCCGAAGGGGGCAGTTCTTC.

The rearrangement links TRBV5-5 to TRBJ2-1; 10 bases agree with TRBD1. The V segment lost 2 bases and the J segment 15 bases; nucleotides outside the gene matches: 17. Germline CDR1 is SGHKS and CDR2 is YYEKEE (reference sequence). This CDR3 has 16 amino acids. CDR3 in DNA: TGTGCCAGCAGCTTAGGGACAGGGGCATGGCGCTCGGACTGGTTCTTC. Protein product: CASSLGTGAWRSDWFF.

The chain joins TRBV30 to TRBJ2-1; 13 positions agree with TRBD2. The CDR3 extends over 14 amino acids. Germline CDR1 and CDR2: GTSNPN and SVGIG (reference sequence). Trimming removed 5 bases from V and 4 bases from J; junction bases left unmatched: 2. The CDR3 sequence: CAWEGLAGYNEQFF. The DNA for the CDR3 is TGTGCCTGGGAGGGACTAGCGGGGTACAATGAGCAGTTCTTC.

As to this clone: A much larger clone lies one base from this, so it may be a read error. The chain combines TRBV28 with TRBJ2-2; 9 bases are shared with TRBD1. The CDR3 covers 17 residues. Germline-derived CDR1 and CDR2 are MDHEN and SYDVKM. CDR3 region: CASNLGDRVTETGELFF. CDR3 DNA sequence: TGTGCCAGCAATTTAGGGGACAGGGTAACAGAGACCGGGGAGCTGTTTTTT.

The gene calls are TRBV18 and TRBJ1-2, with 9 bases matching TRBD1. Per germline, CDR1 KGHSH and CDR2 LQKENI. V shed 4 bases and J 7 bases; nucleotides not matched to a gene: 4. This CDR3 has 13 residues. The DNA for the CDR3 is TGTGCCAGCTCACAACAGGGGGCAGGTGGCTACACCTTC. It translates to CASSQQGAGGYTF.

The CDR3 coding sequence is TGCGCCAGCAGCTTGGGACGCAGCGGGAGCCCAGATACGCAGTATTTT. Its protein is CASSLGRSGSPDTQYF. The V and J genes are TRBV5-1 and TRBJ2-3; 8 positions match TRBD2. This CDR3 region has 16 residues. V gave up 0 bases and J gave up 4 bases; unmatched junction bases: 7. CDR1 and CDR2 (germline): SGHRS, YFSETQ. Full variable domain (remainder filled in from reference TRBV5-1 and TRBJ2-3): KAGVTQTPRYLIKTRGQQVTLSCSPISGHRSVSWYQQTPGQGLQFLFEYFSETQRNKGNFPGRFSGRQFSNSRSEMNVSTLELGDSALYLCASSLGRSGSPDTQYFGPGTRLTVL.

This sequence joins TRBV11-2 and TRBJ2-1, with TRBD2 matching over 9 bases. Per the germline V gene, CDR1 is SGHAT and CDR2 is FQNNGV. V was pared by 3 bases and J by 8 bases, with 11 bases of the junction left unmatched. This CDR3 is built from 16 residues. The CDR3 DNA sequence: TGTGCCAGCAGCTTGGTCGGGGGTAGCGGGAGCCATGAGCAGTTCTTC. As protein: CASSLVGGSGSHEQFF.

This sequence joins TRBV20-1 and TRBJ1-1; no clear D. CDR1 is DFQATT, CDR2 SNEGSKA, per germline (reference sequence). Trimming removed 3 bases at V and 7 bases at J, with 18 bases between. CDR3 size: 14 residues. CDR3 protein: CSASTGKVRGEAFF. The CDR3 DNA reads TGCAGTGCTAGTACCGGGAAAGTTCGGGGTGAAGCTTTCTTT.

This chain uses TRBV5-8 with TRBJ2-1; D is possibly TRBD2 (6 bases). V was trimmed by 0 bases and J by 0 bases, leaving 10 bases between them. The CDR3 covers 16 residues. Germline V gene sequence: CDR1 SGHTS, CDR2 YDEGEE. CDR3 sequence (DNA): TGTGCCAGCAGCTTGGTGGGCGGGATCTCCTACAATGAGCAGTTCTTC. It codes for CASSLVGGISYNEQFF.

The V and J genes are TRBV6-6 and TRBJ2-7, with 11 positions matching TRBD2. Germline V lookup: CDR1 MNHNY, CDR2 SVGAGI (reference sequence). There are 14 residues in the CDR3. The J segment lost 5 bases and the V segment lost 6 bases, leaving 6 bases of the junction unmatched. In nucleotides, the CDR3 is TGTGCCAGCAGGCGACTAGCGGGAACGGACGAGCAGTACTTC. This codes for CASRRLAGTDEQYF.

The rearrangement links TRBV7-2 to TRBJ1-1; the D is unclear. There are 18 residues in the CDR3. Trimming shortened V by 5 bases and J by 1 base, and 23 bases separated the two germline ends. Germline loops: CDR1 SGHTA, CDR2 FQGNSA. This chain's CDR3 is CASSTRVAYPYSNTEAFF. CDR3 in DNA: TGTGCCAGCAGCACTAGGGTCGCTTACCCTTACTCGAACACTGAAGCTTTCTTT. The entire variable domain, with the rest obtained from reference TRBV7-2 and TRBJ1-1, is as follows: GAGVSQSPSNKVTEKGKDVELRCDPISGHTALYWYRQSLGQGLEFLIYFQGNSAPDKSGLPSDRFSAERTGGSVSTLTIQRTQQEDSAVYLCASSTRVAYPYSNTEAFFGQGTRLTVV.

The V and J genes are TRBV4-1 and TRBJ2-1; 9 nucleotides agree with TRBD2. Trimming cost V 4 bases and J 4 bases; bases outside gene matches: 11. Germline V gene lookup returns CDR1 MGHRA and CDR2 YSYEKL. This CDR3 has 17 amino acids. This CDR3 is CASSPRGSGGSYNEQFF. The CDR3 DNA sequence: TGCGCCAGCAGCCCCCGGGGAAGCGGGGGGTCATACAATGAGCAGTTCTTC.

The gene calls are TRBV3-1 (or the pseudogene TRBV3-2) and TRBJ2-5; 9 nucleotides agree with TRBD2. This CDR3 has 17 residues. CDR1 LGHDT and CDR2 YNNKEL come from the germline V gene (reference sequence). V lost 2 bases, J lost 5 bases, and 12 bases stayed unmatched. CDR3 amino acids: CASSQSSRSGSKETQYF. In DNA, the CDR3 is TGTGCCAGCAGCCAATCCTCCCGTAGCGGGAGTAAGGAGACCCAGTACTTC.

The V gene is TRBV5-1, the J gene TRBJ2-6; possibly TRBD1 for D (6 bases). Germline V CDR1 and CDR2: SGHRS, YFSETQ. The CDR3 has 17 amino acids. The V end was cut by 5 bases, the J end by 4 bases, with 19 bases between. CDR3 amino acids: CASRPGTHPMGANVLTF. CDR3 DNA: TGCGCCAGCAGGCCTGGGACACACCCTATGGGGGCCAACGTCCTGACTTTC.

V gene TRBV5-8 combines with J gene TRBJ2-5; 14 nucleotides align to TRBD2. CDR3 size: 16 residues. V dropped 4 bases and J dropped 2; count of bases not matched to a gene: 4. CDR1 and CDR2 from the germline V gene are SGHTS and YDEGEE. CDR3 sequence reads: CASSPGLAGVQETQYF. The DNA of the CDR3 is TGTGCCAGCAGCCCGGGACTAGCGGGAGTTCAAGAGACCCAGTACTTC.

The rearrangement uses TRBV18 and TRBJ2-1, with D possibly matching TRBD2 (6 bases). Germline V CDR1 and CDR2: KGHSH, LQKENI. V shed 2 bases and J shed 0 bases, with 8 bases lying between them. The CDR3 spans 15 residues. The DNA of the CDR3 is TGTGCCAGCTCACCATACGGGAGCTCCTACAATGAGCAGTTCTTC. Protein product: CASSPYGSSYNEQFF.

This rearrangement joins TRBV28 to TRBJ2-7; the D gene could be TRBD1 or TRBD2 (6 bases each). V was cut by 7 bases and J by 0 bases, with 16 bases left in between. Germline CDR1 is MDHEN and CDR2 is SYDVKM. The CDR3 covers 15 residues. CDR3 amino acids: CASIRGQGFSYEQYF. The DNA for the CDR3 is TGTGCCAGCATACGGGGGCAGGGATTCTCCTACGAGCAGTACTTC.

This chain joins TRBV7-8 and TRBJ1-5, with a tentative D call TRBD1 (5 bases). This CDR3 is 15 amino acids long. Germline V lookup: CDR1 SGHVS, CDR2 FQNEAQ. Trimming took 5 bases from V and 6 from J, leaving 17 bases between them. DNA of the CDR3: TGTGCCAGCAGCCACCCTGGGGGAGGAGGTCAGCCCCAGCATTTT. It yields the protein CASSHPGGGGQPQHF.

Concerning this clone: At one end the junction does not follow the germline gene, possibly because of a read error. The chain joins TRBV3-1 (or the pseudogene TRBV3-2) to TRBJ2-1; 8 nucleotides agree with TRBD2. In germline, CDR1 is LGHDT, CDR2 YNNKEL (reference sequence). CDR3 length: 12 residues. CDR3 DNA sequence: TGTGCCAGCAGCCAAGGCGTACTAGCGGTACTCTTC. Encoded protein: CASSQGVLAVLF.

This chain links TRBV19 with TRBJ1-5; D might be TRBD1 (5 bases). This CDR3 has 16 amino acids. Germline V CDR1 and CDR2: LNHDA, SQIVND (reference sequence). Trimming took 3 bases from V and 0 from J, leaving 12 bases between them. CDR3 sequence: CASSMGGTVSNQPQHF. In DNA form, the CDR3 reads TGTGCCAGTAGTATGGGCGGGACGGTTAGCAATCAGCCCCAGCATTTT.

V is TRBV29-1 and J is TRBJ1-1; D uncertain. CDR1 and CDR2 from the germline V gene are SQVTM and ANQGSEA. Trimming stripped 3 bases from V and 7 bases from J, with 15 bases between. The CDR3 is made up of 13 amino acids. The CDR3 here is CSVDSGSGGEAFF. The CDR3 bases are TGCAGCGTTGACTCCGGGTCCGGCGGTGAAGCTTTCTTT.

J is TRBJ2-3 and V is TRBV5-1, with D possibly being TRBD2 (6 bases). CDR1 and CDR2 from the germline V gene are SGHRS and YFSETQ. Trimming removed 4 bases at V and 4 bases at J, with 16 bases between. This CDR3 has 15 residues. CDR3 loop: CASSQARGSADTQYF. CDR3 DNA sequence: TGCGCCAGCAGCCAAGCACGGGGGTCCGCAGATACGCAGTATTTT. Using reference TRBV5-1 and TRBJ2-3 for the parts outside the CDR3, the full variable domain is KAGVTQTPRYLIKTRGQQVTLSCSPISGHRSVSWYQQTPGQGLQFLFEYFSETQRNKGNFPGRFSGRQFSNSRSEMNVSTLELGDSALYLCASSQARGSADTQYFGPGTRLTVL.

The genes are TRBV27 and TRBJ2-7; D tentatively fits TRBD1 or TRBD2 (5 bases each). The CDR3 runs 13 residues. Germline V gene data show CDR1 as MNHEY and CDR2 as SMNVEV (reference sequence). V was cut by 5 bases and J by 9 bases, with 17 bases left in between. CDR3 sequence reads: CASSPGPGIWQYF. Here the CDR3 DNA reads TGTGCCAGCAGTCCAGGGCCGGGAATTTGGCAGTACTTC.

This clone was recorded once. The chain joins TRBV6-1 to TRBJ1-1; TRBD1 is a possible D gene (5 bases). The CDR3 loop spans 14 amino acids. The germline V and J ends were trimmed by 2 bases and 6 bases, with 13 bases remaining between them. Germline V lookup: CDR1 MNHNS, CDR2 SASEGT. CDR3 bases: TGTGCCAGCAGTGAAAGGGGAGCAGAGGCTGAAGCTTTCTTT. Its protein product is CASSERGAEAEAFF.

The rearrangement uses TRBV28 and TRBJ2-7, with D possibly being TRBD1 (5 bases). V was clipped by 6 bases and J by 0 bases, with 12 bases between them. From germline, CDR1 is MDHEN and CDR2 SYDVKM. The CDR3 extends over 14 amino acids. The CDR3 nucleotides are TGTGCCAGCAGGTCGACAGTAAACTCCTACGAGCAGTACTTC. Protein sequence: CASRSTVNSYEQYF.

The chain links TRBV29-1 to TRBJ2-6; possible D gene TRBD1, 5 bases. V lost 6 bases, J lost 0 bases, and 6 bases lay in between. Germline assignment: CDR1 SQVTM and CDR2 ANQGSEA. The CDR3 sequence is 13 residues long. The CDR3 sequence is CSVDSSGANVLTF. CDR3 DNA: TGCAGCGTAGACAGCTCTGGGGCCAACGTCCTGACTTTC.

This chain connects TRBV5-1 to TRBJ2-5; 7 nucleotides match TRBD2. J lost 1 base, V lost 4 bases, and 4 bases had no gene match. CDR1 and CDR2 (germline): SGHRS, YFSETQ. The CDR3 totals 14 residues. The CDR3 DNA reads as TGCGCCAGCAGCCTGACTAGCATCCAAGAGACCCAGTACTTC. It codes for CASSLTSIQETQYF.

In this sample, this clone turned up a few times. The CDR3 reads CASSLGPRMGYTF. CDR3 in DNA: TGTGCCAGCAGCTTAGGCCCCAGAATGGGCTACACCTTC. The V and J genes are TRBV13 and TRBJ1-2; D gene uncertain. V was cut by 0 bases and J by 8 bases, with 10 bases left in between. CDR3 size: 13 residues. Looked up from germline, CDR1 is PRHDT and CDR2 is FYEKMQ (reference sequence).

The J gene is TRBJ1-1, the V gene TRBV9; D might be TRBD1 (6 bases). This CDR3 spans 13 amino acids. V lost 4 bases, J lost 6 bases, and 13 bases lay in between. Germline CDR1 reads SGDLS; CDR2 reads YYNGEE. CDR3 in DNA: TGTGCCAGCAGCCTCCGGGAGGGGGCTGAAGCTTTCTTT. Translation: CASSLREGAEAFF.

A remark on this clone: A junction boundary mismatches the germline segment, possibly from a read error. The chain carries TRBV7-7 and TRBJ1-1; possible D gene TRBD1, 5 bases. Germline V gene lookup returns CDR1 SSHAT and CDR2 FNYEAQ (reference sequence). The CDR3 consists of 15 residues. In DNA, the CDR3 is TGTGCTAGCAGCTTAGGCCCCCAGGGCAACACTGAAGCTTTCTTT. This encodes CASSLGPQGNTEAFF.